The 27 T cell receptor beta chains below were found in one sample sequenced in a study of T cell changes during pregnancy in multiple sclerosis. Repertoires were generated with immunoSEQ multiplex PCR, while TCRdb's copy carries only in-frame clones and drops some. The data contain some 60,000 clones, more than 75% of them singletons. The sample in question was peripheral blood, obtained in the second trimester of pregnancy. These receptors were taken from a female donor with multiple sclerosis, enrolled in a pregnancy study.

The J gene is TRBJ2-1, the V gene TRBV30; 13 bases are a match to TRBD2. CDR3 length equals 14 residues. V lost 5 bases, J lost 10 bases, and 8 bases stayed unmatched. CDR1 GTSNPN and CDR2 SVGIG come from the germline V gene (reference sequence). As DNA, the CDR3 is TGTGCCTGGGTTACTAGCGGGGGGGCCGAAGAGCAGTTCTTC. The encoded protein is CAWVTSGGAEEQFF.

The V gene is TRBV10-1, the J gene TRBJ1-2, with 7 nucleotides matching TRBD1. Germline-derived CDR1 and CDR2 are WNHNN and SYGVQD (reference sequence). The CDR3 is 15 amino acids. V shed 3 bases and J 4 bases; nucleotides not matched to a gene: 8. The chain's CDR3 is CASSEPGQRTYGYTF. CDR3 DNA: TGCGCCAGCAGTGAACCGGGACAGCGGACCTATGGCTACACCTTC.

This clone has a single count. The V gene is TRBV7-6, the J gene TRBJ1-5, with no clear D. Germline V CDR1 and CDR2: SGHVS, FNYEAQ. CDR3 length: 13 residues. V was clipped by 5 bases and J by 4 bases, with 9 bases between them. CDR3 protein: CASSQTGNQPQHF. CDR3 sequence (DNA): TGTGCCAGCAGCCAAACCGGGAATCAGCCCCAGCATTTT.

The CDR3: CASSLYGGLIGELFF. The CDR3 nucleotides are TGTGCCAGCAGCCTTTACGGGGGTTTAATCGGGGAGCTGTTTTTT. The gene calls are TRBV7-8 and TRBJ2-2; D possibly corresponds to TRBD2 (6 bases). This CDR3 region has 15 residues. V lost 5 bases and J 7 bases, leaving 17 bases between the germline ends. Germline lookup yields CDR1 SGHVS and CDR2 FQNEAQ.

The V and J genes are TRBV6-5 and TRBJ1-1; 7 nucleotides align to TRBD1. V was clipped by 4 bases and J by 5 bases; unmatched bases: 10. Germline V gene data show CDR1 as MNHEY and CDR2 as SVGAGI. This CDR3 is 15 amino acids long. As DNA, the CDR3 is TGTGCCAGCAGTTTCGACAGGGATCTTGGGACTGAAGCTTTCTTT. It codes for CASSFDRDLGTEAFF.

The CDR3 reads CASSPDTNTGELFF. The DNA of the CDR3 is TGCGCCAGCAGCCCCGACACCAACACCGGGGAGCTGTTTTTT. This chain links TRBV5-1 with TRBJ2-2; D is ambiguous. Germline V gives CDR1 SGHRS, CDR2 YFSETQ. The V gene lost 4 bases and the J gene lost 2 bases, with 9 bases spanning the gap. This CDR3 comprises 14 residues.

The chain couples TRBV7-2 to TRBJ2-1; TRBD1 agrees at 9 bases. The CDR3 runs 13 residues. V shed 3 bases, J shed 8 bases, and the junction held 2 bases outside the gene matches. CDR1 is SGHTA and CDR2 is FQGNSA in the germline V gene. CDR3 DNA: TGTGCCAGCAGCTTCGGGACAGGGCATGAGCAGTTCTTC. This sequence encodes CASSFGTGHEQFF.

The CDR3 loop reads CAWSVVENSPLHF. Here the CDR3 DNA reads TGTGCCTGGAGTGTTGTAGAGAATTCACCCCTCCACTTT. This chain connects TRBV30 to TRBJ1-6, with unresolved D. There are 13 residues in the CDR3. Germline V lookup: CDR1 GTSNPN, CDR2 SVGIG (reference sequence). The V and J ends lost 0 bases and 7 bases respectively, with 7 bases between them.

The rearrangement joins TRBV6-4 to TRBJ2-2; 9 positions match TRBD1. CDR3 size: 15 residues. With 4 bases clipped from V and 3 bases from J, the junction kept 3 bases outside the gene matches. Germline CDR1 MRHNA, CDR2 SNTAGT. The CDR3 DNA is TGTGCCAGCAGTGCCGGGACAGGGCACACCGGGGAGCTGTTTTTT. Encoded protein: CASSAGTGHTGELFF.

The CDR3: CSVVSSGNTIYF. CDR3 bases: TGCAGCGTTGTCAGCTCTGGAAACACCATATATTTT. The chain carries TRBV29-1 and TRBJ1-3; the D is unclear. In germline, CDR1 is SQVTM, CDR2 ANQGSEA. There are 12 residues in the CDR3. The V gene lost 4 bases and the J gene lost 0 bases, with 4 bases spanning the gap.

V and J are TRBV10-3 and TRBJ2-5; 11 positions match TRBD2. Germline V gene sequence: CDR1 ENHRY, CDR2 SYGVKD. The ends lost 4 bases at V and 2 bases at J; junction bases unmatched: 9. The CDR3 contains 17 residues. The CDR3 loop reads CAISGPTGTSGQETQYF. DNA of the CDR3: TGTGCCATCAGTGGGCCGACCGGGACTAGCGGACAAGAGACCCAGTACTTC.

This chain connects TRBV5-5 to TRBJ2-1, with D perhaps TRBD2 (5 bases). The germline gives CDR1 SGHKS, CDR2 YYEKEE (reference sequence). The CDR3 is made up of 15 amino acids. V lost 1 base and J lost 0, with 8 bases in between. The CDR3 sequence is CASSLSGSSYNEQFF. DNA for the CDR3: TGTGCCAGCAGCTTGTCGGGGAGCTCCTACAATGAGCAGTTCTTC.

The gene calls are TRBV6-6 and TRBJ2-7; 8 nucleotides line up with TRBD1. Germline V lookup: CDR1 MNHNY, CDR2 SVGAGI (reference sequence). V trimming: 6 bases; J trimming: 3 bases; junction bases outside the gene matches: 7. The CDR3 totals 14 residues. The CDR3 sequence is CASSPRDRSYEQYF. In DNA, the CDR3 is TGTGCCAGCAGCCCCCGGGACAGGAGCTACGAGCAGTACTTC.

The rearrangement uses TRBV5-1 and TRBJ1-1; 9 bases agree with TRBD1. The CDR3 is 15 residues long. Trimming at V came to 5 bases and at J to 0 bases, leaving 5 bases not matched to a gene. Germline CDR1 and CDR2: SGHRS and YFSETQ. The CDR3 bases are TGCGCCAGCAGTAATGGACAGGGGATGAACACTGAAGCTTTCTTT. Amino acids: CASSNGQGMNTEAFF.

The chain has TRBV18 and TRBJ2-3; TRBD2 matches at 9 bases. J lost 2 bases, V lost 0 bases, and 3 bases had no gene match. Per the germline V gene, CDR1 is KGHSH and CDR2 is LQKENI. The CDR3 has 16 amino acids. The CDR3 DNA reads as TGTGCCAGCTCACCACCCCTAGCGGGACCCACAGATACGCAGTATTTT. Translated: CASSPPLAGPTDTQYF.

The rearrangement joins TRBV6-1 to TRBJ1-5, with D tentatively TRBD1 (5 bases). CDR3 length equals 15 residues. Germline CDR1 MNHNS, CDR2 SASEGT. The germline V and J ends were trimmed by 8 bases and 1 base, with 15 bases remaining between them. CDR3 bases: TGTGCCAGCGGCAGGGTTTTCGAGAGCAATCAGCCCCAGCATTTT. It specifies CASGRVFESNQPQHF.

The chain carries TRBV2 and TRBJ1-6; D may be TRBD1 (6 bases). The V end was cut by 11 bases, the J end by 0 bases, with 14 bases between. Germline CDR1 is SNHLY and CDR2 is FYNNEI. CDR3 length: 15 residues. In DNA, the CDR3 is TGTGCCGGAGGGGGGGGCAGCTCCTATAATTCACCCCTCCACTTT. Translated: CAGGGGSSYNSPLHF.

The chain is built from TRBV7-8 and TRBJ2-7, with 7 nucleotides matching TRBD1. The J segment lost 5 bases and the V segment lost 5 bases, leaving 12 bases of the junction unmatched. The CDR3 has 15 amino acids. Germline V gene sequence: CDR1 SGHVS, CDR2 FQNEAQ. CDR3 sequence (DNA): TGTGCCAGCAGCGCCCGTCGGACAGGTCCCCACGAGCAGTACTTC. Residues: CASSARRTGPHEQYF.

The rearrangement links TRBV18 to TRBJ2-2, with a weak D call TRBD2 (6 bases). Germline V gene data show CDR1 as KGHSH and CDR2 as LQKENI. Trimming removed 3 bases from V and 5 bases from J, with 13 bases in between. The CDR3 sequence is 15 residues long. The CDR3 DNA follows: TGTGCCAGCTCACCCTTCGGAGGGAGGACCGGGGAGCTGTTTTTT. Translating gives CASSPFGGRTGELFF.

This chain links TRBV4-2 with TRBJ2-1; 7 bases map to TRBD2. Germline trimming cut 0 bases from V and 9 bases from J; bases unmatched to any gene: 11. Germline loops: CDR1 LGHNA, CDR2 YNFKEQ. The CDR3 covers 16 residues. Here the CDR3 DNA reads TGTGCCAGCAGCCAAGATAGCGGGTGGAGTTTTGGTGAGCAGTTCTTC. Translation: CASSQDSGWSFGEQFF.

This chain joins TRBV7-4 and TRBJ1-6; tentative D call: TRBD1 (5 bases). The CDR3 is 13 residues long. V lost 2 bases to trimming and J lost 9 bases, with 8 bases between them. CDR1 and CDR2 from the germline V gene are SGHVT and SQSDAQ. For the CDR3, the DNA is TGTGCCAGCAGCTTATGCGGGACTTCACCCCTCCACTTT. It specifies CASSLCGTSPLHF.

V usage is TRBV10-3 and J usage is TRBJ1-4; tentative D call: TRBD1 (5 bases). Germline CDR1 reads ENHRY; CDR2 reads SYGVKD. The CDR3 has 13 amino acids. Between the trimmed V and J ends, which lost 2 bases and 8 bases, there was a span of 9 bases. CDR3 sequence reads: CAISEIGVEKLFF. CDR3 in DNA: TGTGCCATCAGTGAGATAGGGGTAGAAAAACTGTTTTTT.

As regards this clone: A junction boundary mismatches the germline segment, possibly from a read error. The chain couples TRBV9 to TRBJ1-6; 8 bases match TRBD1. The length of the CDR3 is 16 residues. Germline CDR1 and CDR2: SGDLS and YYNGEE. This CDR3 reads CASSTQQGDYYSPLHF. The DNA for the CDR3 is TGTGCCAGCAGCACCCAACAGGGGGACTATTATTCACCCCTCCACTTT.

The rearrangement uses TRBV14 and TRBJ2-1; no clear D gene. This CDR3 is built from 15 residues. Germline V gives CDR1 SGHDN, CDR2 FVKESK. The V end was cut by 0 bases, the J end by 3 bases, with 9 bases between. The CDR3 sequence is CASSQDLGLYNEQFF. The CDR3 DNA follows: TGTGCCAGCAGCCAAGATTTGGGCCTCTACAATGAGCAGTTCTTC.

The V and J genes are TRBV4-3 and TRBJ2-3, with D unresolved. Germline assignment: CDR1 LGHNA and CDR2 YSLEER. This CDR3 is built from 16 residues. V lost 0 bases, J lost 0 bases, and 10 bases lay in between. This CDR3 reads CASSQERVVSTDTQYF. The CDR3 DNA reads TGCGCCAGCAGCCAAGAAAGAGTCGTCAGCACAGATACGCAGTATTTT.

This clone was seen once. The J gene is TRBJ1-2, the V gene TRBV30; D possibly corresponds to TRBD1 (5 bases). The CDR3 contains 14 residues. Trimming left V 1 base short and J 4 bases short, with 13 bases between. Germline V gene lookup returns CDR1 GTSNPN and CDR2 SVGIG (reference sequence). As DNA, the CDR3 is TGTGCCTGGAGTGCGGCAGGGCCCCTCTATGGCTACACCTTC. Protein product: CAWSAAGPLYGYTF.

The chain couples TRBV6-5 to TRBJ1-1, with D hard to call. The germline CDR1 and CDR2 sequences are MNHEY and SVGAGI. Trimming removed 6 bases from V and 5 bases from J, with 13 bases in between. CDR3 length equals 13 residues. CDR3 DNA sequence: TGTGCCAGCAGCCGGGGATTGAGAACTGAAGCTTTCTTT. Translating it yields CASSRGLRTEAFF.